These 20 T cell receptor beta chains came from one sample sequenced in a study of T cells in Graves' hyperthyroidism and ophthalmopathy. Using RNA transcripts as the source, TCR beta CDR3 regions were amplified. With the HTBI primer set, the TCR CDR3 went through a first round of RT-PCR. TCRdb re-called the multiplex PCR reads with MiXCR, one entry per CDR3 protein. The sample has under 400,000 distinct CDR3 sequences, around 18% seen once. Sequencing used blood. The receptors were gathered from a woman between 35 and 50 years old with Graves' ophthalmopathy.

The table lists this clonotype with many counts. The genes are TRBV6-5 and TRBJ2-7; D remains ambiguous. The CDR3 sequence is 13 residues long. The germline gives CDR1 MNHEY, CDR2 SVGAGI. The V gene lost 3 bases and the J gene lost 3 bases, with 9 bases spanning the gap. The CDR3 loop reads CASSYGSDYEQYF. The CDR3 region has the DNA TGTGCCAGCAGTTATGGGTCCGACTACGAGCAGTACTTC.

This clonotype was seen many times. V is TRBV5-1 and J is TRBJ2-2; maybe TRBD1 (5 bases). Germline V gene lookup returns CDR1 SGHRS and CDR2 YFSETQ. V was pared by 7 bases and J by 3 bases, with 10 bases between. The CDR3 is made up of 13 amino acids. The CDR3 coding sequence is TGCGCCAGCCGACCGACAGACACCGGGGAGCTGTTTTTT. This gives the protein CASRPTDTGELFF.

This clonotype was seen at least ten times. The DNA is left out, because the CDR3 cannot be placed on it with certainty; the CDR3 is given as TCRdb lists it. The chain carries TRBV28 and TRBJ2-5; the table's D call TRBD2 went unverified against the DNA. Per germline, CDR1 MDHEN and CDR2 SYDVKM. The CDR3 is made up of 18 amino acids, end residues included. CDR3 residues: CASSLGMGASGRNKTQYF.

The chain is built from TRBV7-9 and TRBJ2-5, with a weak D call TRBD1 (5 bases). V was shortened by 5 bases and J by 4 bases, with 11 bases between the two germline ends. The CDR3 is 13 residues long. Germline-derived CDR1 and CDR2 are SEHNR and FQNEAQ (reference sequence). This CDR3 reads CASSPQGPETQYF. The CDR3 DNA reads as TGTGCCAGCAGCCCGCAGGGCCCAGAGACCCAGTACTTC.

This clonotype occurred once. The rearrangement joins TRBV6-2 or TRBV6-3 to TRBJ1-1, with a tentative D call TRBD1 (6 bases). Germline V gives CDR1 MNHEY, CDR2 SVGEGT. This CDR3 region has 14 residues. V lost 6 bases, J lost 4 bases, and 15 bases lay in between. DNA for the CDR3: TGTGCCAGCAGCGACGCGACGGGGGCCACTGAAGCTTTCTTT. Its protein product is CASSDATGATEAFF.

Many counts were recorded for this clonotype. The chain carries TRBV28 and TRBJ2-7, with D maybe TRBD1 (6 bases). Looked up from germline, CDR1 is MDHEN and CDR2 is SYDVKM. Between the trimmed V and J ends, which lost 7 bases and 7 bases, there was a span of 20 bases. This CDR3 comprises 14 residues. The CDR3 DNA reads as TGTGCCAGCACCCGACAGGACCGACCTTCTGAGCAGTACTTC. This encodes CASTRQDRPSEQYF.

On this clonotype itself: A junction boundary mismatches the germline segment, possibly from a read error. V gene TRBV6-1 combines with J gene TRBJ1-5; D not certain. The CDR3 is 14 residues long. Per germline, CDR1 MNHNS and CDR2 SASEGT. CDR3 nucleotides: TGTGCCAGCGTGCGGGCCTTTAGCGATCAGCCCCAGCCTTTT. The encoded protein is CASVRAFSDQPQPF.

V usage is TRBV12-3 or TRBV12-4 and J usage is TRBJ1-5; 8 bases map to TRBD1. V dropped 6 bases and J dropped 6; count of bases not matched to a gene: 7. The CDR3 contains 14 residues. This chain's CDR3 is CASSRTGTGQPQHF. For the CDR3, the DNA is TGTGCCAGCAGCCGGACCGGGACAGGTCAGCCCCAGCATTTT.

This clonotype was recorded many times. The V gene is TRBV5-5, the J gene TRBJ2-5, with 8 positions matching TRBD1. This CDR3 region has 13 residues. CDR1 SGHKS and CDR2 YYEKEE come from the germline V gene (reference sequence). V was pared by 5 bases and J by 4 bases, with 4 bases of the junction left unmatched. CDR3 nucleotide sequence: TGTGCCAGCAGAACAGGGGGGTCAGAGACCCAGTACTTC. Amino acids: CASRTGGSETQYF.

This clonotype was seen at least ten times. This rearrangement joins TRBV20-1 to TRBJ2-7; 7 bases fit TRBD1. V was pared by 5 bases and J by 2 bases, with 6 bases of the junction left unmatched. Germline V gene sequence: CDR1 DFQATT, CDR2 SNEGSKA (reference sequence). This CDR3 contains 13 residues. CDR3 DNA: TGCAGTGCTCATCAGGGGGATCCCTACGAGCAGTACTTC. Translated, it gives CSAHQGDPYEQYF.

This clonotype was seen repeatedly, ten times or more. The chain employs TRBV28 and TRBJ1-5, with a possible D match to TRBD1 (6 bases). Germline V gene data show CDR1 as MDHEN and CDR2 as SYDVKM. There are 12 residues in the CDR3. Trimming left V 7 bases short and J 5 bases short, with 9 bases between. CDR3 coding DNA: TGTGCCAGCAAAGGGGGTGATCAGCCCCAGCATTTT. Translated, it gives CASKGGDQPQHF.

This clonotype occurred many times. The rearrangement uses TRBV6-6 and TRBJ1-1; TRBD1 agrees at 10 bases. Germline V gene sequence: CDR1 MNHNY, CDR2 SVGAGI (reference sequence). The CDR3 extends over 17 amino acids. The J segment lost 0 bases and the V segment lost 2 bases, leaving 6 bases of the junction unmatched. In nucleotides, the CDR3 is TGTGCCAGCAGTTACCAGGGACAGGGGTATATGAACACTGAAGCTTTCTTT. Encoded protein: CASSYQGQGYMNTEAFF.

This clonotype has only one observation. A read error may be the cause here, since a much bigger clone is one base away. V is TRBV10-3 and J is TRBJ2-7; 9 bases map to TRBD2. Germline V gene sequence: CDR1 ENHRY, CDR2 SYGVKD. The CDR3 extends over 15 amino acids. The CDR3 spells CDIRISGSTYGEQYF. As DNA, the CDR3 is TGTGACATCCGTATTAGCGGGAGCACTTACGGCGAGCAGTACTTC.

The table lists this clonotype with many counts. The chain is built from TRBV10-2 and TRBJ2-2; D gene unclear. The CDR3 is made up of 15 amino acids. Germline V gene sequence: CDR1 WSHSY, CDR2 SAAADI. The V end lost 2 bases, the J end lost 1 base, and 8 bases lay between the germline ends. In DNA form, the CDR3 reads TGCGCCAGCAGTGAGCTGGCAGGGAACACCGGGGAGCTGTTTTTT. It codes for CASSELAGNTGELFF.

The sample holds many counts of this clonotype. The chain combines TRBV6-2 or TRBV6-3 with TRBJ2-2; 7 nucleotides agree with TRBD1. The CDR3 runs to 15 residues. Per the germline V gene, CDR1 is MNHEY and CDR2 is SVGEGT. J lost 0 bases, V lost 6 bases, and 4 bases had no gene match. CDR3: CASRAQGSNTGELFF. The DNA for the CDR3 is TGTGCCAGCAGGGCACAGGGGTCGAACACCGGGGAGCTGTTTTTT.

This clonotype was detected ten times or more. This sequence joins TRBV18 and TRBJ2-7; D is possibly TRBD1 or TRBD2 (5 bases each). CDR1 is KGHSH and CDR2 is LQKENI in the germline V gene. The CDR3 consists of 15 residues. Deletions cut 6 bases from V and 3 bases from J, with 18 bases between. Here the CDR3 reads CASSPTGTTSYEQYF. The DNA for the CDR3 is TGTGCCAGCTCGCCTACCGGGACGACGAGCTACGAGCAGTACTTC.

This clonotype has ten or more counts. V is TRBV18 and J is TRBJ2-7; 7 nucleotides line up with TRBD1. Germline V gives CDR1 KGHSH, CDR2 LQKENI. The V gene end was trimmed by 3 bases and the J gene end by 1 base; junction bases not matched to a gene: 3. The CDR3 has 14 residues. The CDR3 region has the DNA TGTGCCAGCTCACCCTCGACAGGGTCCTACGAGCAGTACTTC. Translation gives CASSPSTGSYEQYF.

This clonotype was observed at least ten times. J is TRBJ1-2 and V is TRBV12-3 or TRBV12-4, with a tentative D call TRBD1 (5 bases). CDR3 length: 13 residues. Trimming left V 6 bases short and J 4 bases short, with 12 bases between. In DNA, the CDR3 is TGTGCCAGCAGCCGCAGGGAGGCCTATGGCTACACCTTC. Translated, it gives CASSRREAYGYTF.

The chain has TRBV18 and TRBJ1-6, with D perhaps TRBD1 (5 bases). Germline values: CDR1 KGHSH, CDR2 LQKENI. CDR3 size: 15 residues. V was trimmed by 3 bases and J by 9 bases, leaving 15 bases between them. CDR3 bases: TGTGCCAGCTCACCCCGAGGGGAATTCGGTTCACCCCTCCACTTT. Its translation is CASSPRGEFGSPLHF.

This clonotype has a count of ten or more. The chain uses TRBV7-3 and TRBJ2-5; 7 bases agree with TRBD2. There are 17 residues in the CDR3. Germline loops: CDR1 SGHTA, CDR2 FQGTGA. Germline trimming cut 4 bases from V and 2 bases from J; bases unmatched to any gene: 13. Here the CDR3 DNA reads TGTGCCAGCAGCTCCGGGACTAACGGGAGAGGGCAAGAGACCCAGTACTTC. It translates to CASSSGTNGRGQETQYF.